These T cell receptor beta chains were read from a single sample in a study of CXCR3-negative and CXCR3-positive naive CD8 T cells. TCRdb re-called the 5' RACE reads and gives one entry per CDR3 protein, without DNA. This sample's clone table lists 50,000 to 65,000 distinct CDR3 sequences. The sample consisted of naive CXCR3- CD8+ T cells from blood. The receptors stem from a human donor in good health. Some clones in this sample may be carry-over from other donors' samples. The CDR3 runs from the conserved cysteine through the conserved F or W. Only some rows state a clone size, as once, few, many or a class for expanded clones.

cdr3_aa: CASSPDRSGQPQHF; clone_size: NA; j_call: TRBJ1-5; v_call: TRBV5-1
cdr3_aa: CASSRSYEQYF; clone_size: NA; j_call: TRBJ2-7; v_call: TRBV7-9
cdr3_aa: CASSPWDRRRLEAFF; clone_size: NA; j_call: TRBJ1-1; v_call: TRBV23-1
cdr3_aa: CASSLSETGTGTSTDTQYF; clone_size: NA; j_call: TRBJ2-3; v_call: TRBV28
cdr3_aa: CASSLGASGSNSYNEQFF; clone_size: NA; j_call: TRBJ2-1; v_call: TRBV5-1
cdr3_aa: CASSRDRGGTGELFF; clone_size: NA; j_call: TRBJ2-2; v_call: TRBV11-3
cdr3_aa: CASSFAETQYF; clone_size: NA; j_call: TRBJ2-5; v_call: TRBV28
cdr3_aa: CASTILGGGDTQYF; clone_size: NA; j_call: TRBJ2-3; v_call: TRBV7-9
cdr3_aa: CASSLTSDTQYF; clone_size: NA; j_call: TRBJ2-3; v_call: TRBV7-8
cdr3_aa: CASTDRDGPYEQYF; clone_size: NA; j_call: TRBJ2-7; v_call: TRBV12-3/TRBV12-4
cdr3_aa: CASSSLSTDTQYF; clone_size: NA; j_call: TRBJ2-3; v_call: TRBV7-6
cdr3_aa: CASSFDIPSEQYF; clone_size: NA; j_call: TRBJ2-7; v_call: TRBV5-1
cdr3_aa: CASSQLAPIGELFF; clone_size: NA; j_call: TRBJ2-2; v_call: TRBV14
cdr3_aa: CASSLEWGQYEQYF; clone_size: NA; j_call: TRBJ2-7; v_call: TRBV7-2
cdr3_aa: CASSPCPLGSSYNEQFF; clone_size: NA; j_call: TRBJ2-1; v_call: TRBV6-1
cdr3_aa: CASSLSRGVNGYTF; clone_size: NA; j_call: TRBJ1-2; v_call: TRBV28
cdr3_aa: CASSFGSSYNEQFF; clone_size: NA; j_call: TRBJ2-1; v_call: TRBV28
cdr3_aa: CASSIVGGQVPTGELFF; clone_size: NA; j_call: TRBJ2-2; v_call: TRBV19
cdr3_aa: CAGNLRGRTDTQYF; clone_size: NA; j_call: TRBJ2-3; v_call: TRBV6-5
cdr3_aa: CSAMGQGSSYNSPLHF; clone_size: NA; j_call: TRBJ1-6; v_call: TRBV20-1
cdr3_aa: CASPPGDTGELFF; clone_size: NA; j_call: TRBJ2-2; v_call: TRBV6-1
cdr3_aa: CASSFSLAGSYEQYF; clone_size: NA; j_call: TRBJ2-7; v_call: TRBV5-1
cdr3_aa: CATTGQGDRDYQQETQYF; clone_size: NA; j_call: TRBJ2-5; v_call: TRBV13
cdr3_aa: CASSLAGVVETQYF; clone_size: NA; j_call: TRBJ2-5; v_call: TRBV28
cdr3_aa: CSARFLAGISYEQYF; clone_size: NA; j_call: TRBJ2-7; v_call: TRBV20-1
cdr3_aa: CASSLSGSSQPQHF; clone_size: NA; j_call: TRBJ1-5; v_call: TRBV27
cdr3_aa: CASSYGRGFYEQYF; clone_size: NA; j_call: TRBJ2-7; v_call: TRBV6-2/TRBV6-3
cdr3_aa: CSARARTVNEQFF; clone_size: NA; j_call: TRBJ2-1; v_call: TRBV20-1
cdr3_aa: CASSERPRLSTDTQYF; clone_size: NA; j_call: TRBJ2-3; v_call: TRBV7-8
cdr3_aa: CSARRSPDRLSSYNEQFF; clone_size: NA; j_call: TRBJ2-1; v_call: TRBV20-1
cdr3_aa: CASSQTGQLAEQFF; clone_size: NA; j_call: TRBJ2-1; v_call: TRBV7-6
cdr3_aa: CASSYYMTGVNTEAFF; clone_size: NA; j_call: TRBJ1-1; v_call: TRBV6-5
cdr3_aa: CASSYSSRDSGYGYTF; clone_size: NA; j_call: TRBJ1-2; v_call: TRBV7-9
cdr3_aa: CASAGAAKNIQYF; clone_size: NA; j_call: TRBJ2-4; v_call: TRBV27
cdr3_aa: CASSPAPTSGNTIYF; clone_size: NA; j_call: TRBJ1-3; v_call: TRBV12-3/TRBV12-4
cdr3_aa: CSVDGTGSWFGYTF; clone_size: NA; j_call: TRBJ1-2; v_call: TRBV29-1
cdr3_aa: CASSLWADEQYF; clone_size: NA; j_call: TRBJ2-7; v_call: TRBV12-3/TRBV12-4
cdr3_aa: CATSTGIGYTF; clone_size: NA; j_call: TRBJ1-2; v_call: TRBV2
cdr3_aa: CASSRGTGTHEQYF; clone_size: NA; j_call: TRBJ2-7; v_call: TRBV5-1
cdr3_aa: CASSFAPESSYNEQFF; clone_size: NA; j_call: TRBJ2-1; v_call: TRBV28
cdr3_aa: CASSQGTGGYGYTF; clone_size: NA; j_call: TRBJ1-2; v_call: TRBV5-6
cdr3_aa: CASSLEPQTDPWPYEQYF; clone_size: NA; j_call: TRBJ2-7; v_call: TRBV11-2
cdr3_aa: CASSLSDSPYEQYF; clone_size: NA; j_call: TRBJ2-7; v_call: TRBV5-1
cdr3_aa: CASSLRDTQYF; clone_size: NA; j_call: TRBJ2-3; v_call: TRBV7-2
cdr3_aa: CSAPPWSSDTQYF; clone_size: medium-sized; j_call: TRBJ2-3; v_call: TRBV20-1
cdr3_aa: CASRKDRETNTEAFF; clone_size: NA; j_call: TRBJ1-1; v_call: TRBV5-1
cdr3_aa: CASSTPRDFNVSDTQYF; clone_size: NA; j_call: TRBJ2-3; v_call: TRBV21-1
cdr3_aa: CASSLEPGGPTGELFF; clone_size: NA; j_call: TRBJ2-2; v_call: TRBV5-1
cdr3_aa: CASSLTGGAEKLFF; clone_size: NA; j_call: TRBJ1-4; v_call: TRBV28
cdr3_aa: CASSQGWGSDYEQYF; clone_size: NA; j_call: TRBJ2-7; v_call: TRBV4-1
cdr3_aa: CASSERDRRNQPQHF; clone_size: NA; j_call: TRBJ1-5; v_call: TRBV6-1
cdr3_aa: CAIGGTGNTEAFF; clone_size: NA; j_call: TRBJ1-1; v_call: TRBV10-3
cdr3_aa: CASSRDGNTGELFF; clone_size: NA; j_call: TRBJ2-2; v_call: TRBV2
cdr3_aa: CATSTGLGNYEQYF; clone_size: NA; j_call: TRBJ2-7; v_call: TRBV15